This is a list of T cell receptor beta chains from one sample in a study of blood T cell repertoires in COVID-19. Profiled with immunoSEQ multiplex PCR; TCRdb holds only in-frame clones, not every one. The table has 350,000 to 450,000 clones, roughly 80% seen once; the top ten hold approximately 5%. The sequencing sample was made of PBMCs or T cells enriched from blood (not recorded which). The receptor source for this set is a woman in her forties or fifties who had recovered from COVID-19. Each CDR3 is given with its conserved first and last residue. The D gene is left open where the match is weak. A row's size may be missing; if present it is once, few, many or a size class.

>once|TRBJ2-5|.|TRBV9
CASSTGLEGGTQYF
TGTGCCAGCAGCACGGGACTCGAGGGTGGGACCCAGTACTTC
>few|TRBJ2-1|TRBD2|TRBV19
CASSIASGSMNEQFF
TGTGCCAGTAGTATAGCTAGCGGGAGCATGAATGAGCAGTTCTTC
>.|TRBJ2-7|TRBD1|TRBV5-6
CASSIPGQGAHEQYF
TGTGCCAGCAGCATTCCGGGACAGGGGGCCCACGAGCAGTACTTC
>.|TRBJ2-1|TRBD2|TRBV3-1/TRBV3-2
CASSQTSGGPLFF
TGTGCCAGCAGCCAGACTAGCGGGGGGCCGTTATTCTTC
>few|TRBJ2-2|.|TRBV18
CASSPLTQHTGELFF
TGTGCCAGCTCACCTCTGACACAACACACCGGGGAGCTGTTTTTT
>.|TRBJ1-2|.|TRBV3-1/TRBV3-2
CATAQGTYGYTF
TGTGCCACCGCCCAGGGTACCTATGGCTACACCTTC
>.|TRBJ1-1|TRBD1|TRBV10-1
CASRDRDRGFLAFF
TGCGCCAGCAGAGACCGGGACAGGGGGTTTTTGGCTTTCTTT
>.|TRBJ1-1|.|TRBV19
CASSIGGTANTEAFF
TGTGCCAGTAGTATCGGGGGGACGGCGAACACTGAAGCTTTCTTT
>.|TRBJ1-2|TRBD1|TRBV4-2
CASSQGTGDYGYTF
TGTGCCAGCAGCCAAGGGACAGGGGATTATGGCTACACCTTC
>.|TRBJ2-5|.|TRBV5-4
CASSQQGLETQYF
TGTGCCAGCAGCCAACAGGGCTTGGAGACCCAGTACTTC
>once|TRBJ1-1|.|TRBV27
CASSSGFMNTEAFF
TGTGCCAGCAGTTCCGGGTTTATGAACACTGAAGCTTTCTTT
>.|TRBJ1-1|.|TRBV30
CAWSVTGQTMNTEAFF
TGTGCCTGGAGTGTAACTGGACAGACCATGAACACTGAAGCTTTCTTT
>.|TRBJ2-5|TRBD1|TRBV7-2
CASSLEGDRGRETQYF
TGTGCCAGCAGCTTAGAGGGGGACAGGGGGAGAGAGACCCAGTACTTC
>.|TRBJ2-2|TRBD1|TRBV7-2
CASSASRGRGGELFF
TGTGCCAGCAGCGCATCCAGGGGGCGAGGCGGGGAGCTGTTTTTT
>.|TRBJ2-7|TRBD2|TRBV7-8
CASSFLTSGYEQYF
TGTGCCAGCAGCTTCCTGACTAGCGGCTACGAGCAGTACTTC
>.|TRBJ1-5|.|TRBV18
CASSPMGGNQPQHF
TGTGCCAGCTCACCAATGGGGGGAAATCAGCCCCAGCATTTT
>.|TRBJ2-7|TRBD1|TRBV5-4
CASSQDRSYEQYF
TGTGCCAGCAGCCAGGACAGGTCCTACGAGCAGTACTTC
>.|TRBJ2-1|TRBD2|TRBV7-3
CASSSLAGRNNEQFF
TGTGCCAGCAGCTCGTTAGCGGGACGGAACAATGAGCAGTTCTTC
>.|TRBJ2-2|TRBD1|TRBV27
CASSLSGTGANTGELFF
TGTGCCAGCAGTTTATCGGGGACAGGGGCGAACACCGGGGAGCTGTTTTTT
>.|TRBJ2-7|.|TRBV19
CASSIGAQLAYEQYF
TGTGCCAGTAGTATAGGGGCGCAACTTGCCTACGAGCAGTACTTC
>once|TRBJ2-1|TRBD1|TRBV19
CASSTGTVYNEQFF
TGTGCCAGTAGTACGGGGACAGTATACAATGAGCAGTTCTTC
>once|TRBJ1-1|TRBD1|TRBV9
CASSVSQGADTEAFF
TGTGCCAGCAGCGTGTCACAGGGGGCGGACACTGAAGCTTTCTTT
>.|TRBJ2-5|TRBD1|TRBV10-3
CAISPTGGVETQYF
TGTGCCATCAGTCCGACAGGGGGCGTTGAGACCCAGTACTTC
>.|TRBJ1-3|.|TRBV5-5
CASSFGAGNTIYF
TGTGCCAGCAGCTTTGGAGCTGGAAACACCATATATTTT
>.|TRBJ2-7|TRBD2|TRBV6-5
CASSYGTSGGYEQYF
TGTGCCAGCAGTTACGGGACTAGCGGGGGATACGAGCAGTACTTC
>.|TRBJ1-2|TRBD1|TRBV14
CASSQHAGGFGYTF
TGTGCCAGCAGCCAGCATGCAGGGGGCTTCGGCTACACCTTC
>once|TRBJ1-2|.|TRBV11-2
CASSPGGVGEKWHGYTF
TGTGCCAGCAGCCCGGGAGGAGTGGGGGAGAAGTGGCATGGCTACACCTTC
>.|TRBJ1-4|TRBD1|TRBV7-2
CASSFMSRTGWARNEKLFF
TGTGCCAGCAGCTTCATGTCCCGGACAGGGTGGGCGAGGAATGAAAAACTGTTTTTT
>.|TRBJ1-2|.|TRBV6-1
CASSEGLPTHGYTF
TGTGCCAGCAGTGAAGGACTCCCTACCCATGGCTACACCTTC